Listed below are T cell receptor beta chains from one sample, sequenced in a study of Ad26.COV2.S vaccination and SARS-CoV-2 variants. Clones were sequenced by immunoSEQ multiplex PCR, and TCRdb holds only the in-frame ones, with some missing. The sample has approximately 360,000 clones; roughly 80% are singletons. The specimen comprised peripheral blood, sampled in a trial of Ad26.COV2.S vaccine versus placebo. The receptors shown here come from a person aged 18-65 years who received the Ad26.COV2.S COVID-19 vaccine or a placebo. Both conserved end residues are part of each CDR3. Each record gives: V gene, J gene, D gene, clone size, CDR3 DNA, CDR3 protein. A D gene is named only where the DNA matches it firmly. The size entry is marked missing in some rows and otherwise reads once, few, many or a size class.

TRBV5-1	TRBJ2-2	TRBD2	.	TGCGCCAGCAGCTTGGGGGAGGGGAGCACCGGGGAGCTGTTTTTT	CASSLGEGSTGELFF
TRBV5-1	TRBJ2-1	.	.	TGCGCCAGCAGCTTAGGGGAGTACAATGAGCAGTTCTTC	CASSLGEYNEQFF
TRBV5-1	TRBJ2-3	TRBD2	.	TGCGCCAGCAGCAAAGGACTAGCGGGAGCCACAGATACGCAGTATTTT	CASSKGLAGATDTQYF
TRBV15	TRBJ1-1	.	few	TGTGCCACCAGCAGATTAGGGGGAGCTGAAGCTTTCTTT	CATSRLGGAEAFF
TRBV7-9	TRBJ2-7	TRBD1	once	TGTGCCAGCAGCTTAGCCTACGGGACAGTAGGCTACGAGCAGTACTTC	CASSLAYGTVGYEQYF
TRBV19	TRBJ1-1	.	.	TGTGCCAGTTCCCTGGGGACTCGCACTGAAGCTTTCTTT	CASSLGTRTEAFF
TRBV9	TRBJ2-7	TRBD2	.	TGTGCCAGCAGCGTAATGCCTAGCGGGAGCTACGAGCAGTACTTC	CASSVMPSGSYEQYF
TRBV7-3	TRBJ2-3	TRBD2	once	TGTGCCAGCAGCCGTTATAGCGGGGACGGTGATACGCAGTATTTT	CASSRYSGDGDTQYF
TRBV29-1	TRBJ2-3	.	.	TGCAGCGTTAAGAAGACCACTAGCACAGATACGCAGTATTTT	CSVKKTTSTDTQYF
TRBV5-1	TRBJ2-2	TRBD1	.	TGCGCCAGCAGCTCCGGGACAGCGAACACCGGGGAGCTGTTTTTT	CASSSGTANTGELFF
TRBV5-1	TRBJ2-1	.	.	TGCGCCAGCAGCTTGACTGGGACTTACTACAATGAGCAGTTCTTC	CASSLTGTYYNEQFF
TRBV6-5	TRBJ1-1	.	once	TGTGCCAGCAACCCCGAGAGGCAAAACACTGAAGCTTTCTTT	CASNPERQNTEAFF
TRBV6-6	TRBJ2-2	TRBD2	.	TGTGCCAGCAGGAACCCCCGGGGGGCGAACACCGGGGAGCTGTTTTTT	CASRNPRGANTGELFF
TRBV29-1	TRBJ1-1	.	.	TGCAGCGGTATGAACACTGAAGCTTTCTTT	CSGMNTEAFF
TRBV7-3	TRBJ2-3	TRBD2	.	TGTGCCAGCAGCTTACGCAGGCGGGGGGCGGTGGCAGATACGCAGTATTTT	CASSLRRRGAVADTQYF
TRBV9	TRBJ2-5	.	.	TGTGCCAGCAGCTTACAGACGGGGCAAGAGACCCAGTACTTC	CASSLQTGQETQYF
TRBV5-4	TRBJ1-6	.	.	TGTGCCGCACAGGTGAATAATTCACCCCTCCACTTT	CAAQVNNSPLHF
TRBV5-1	TRBJ2-2	.	.	TGCGCCAGCAGCTTGGGTCCGAACACCGGGGAGCTGTTTTTT	CASSLGPNTGELFF
TRBV12-3/TRBV12-4	TRBJ1-5	.	.	TGTGCCAGCAGCGGACCAGGGAATCAGCCCCAGCATTTT	CASSGPGNQPQHF
TRBV12-5	TRBJ1-5	.	.	TGTGCTAGTGGTTTGGACTCCCCGGTGACAGTTAGGAGTCAGCCCCAGCATTTT	CASGLDSPVTVRSQPQHF
TRBV9	TRBJ1-6	.	.	TGTGCCAGCAGCGGGGAAAGCTCCTATAATTCACCCCTCCACTTT	CASSGESSYNSPLHF
TRBV28	TRBJ2-1	.	.	TGTGCCAGCAGGCCCGCGATGAGCTCCTACAATGAGCAGTTCTTC	CASRPAMSSYNEQFF
TRBV3-1/TRBV3-2	TRBJ2-7	TRBD1	.	TGTGCCAGCAGCCTCAGGGGACAGGGTGCCTACGAGCAGTACTTC	CASSLRGQGAYEQYF
TRBV6-5	TRBJ2-5	TRBD2	.	TGTGCCAGCAGTTCCCAAGCGGGGGGGGAGACCCAGTACTTC	CASSSQAGGETQYF
TRBV28	TRBJ1-1	.	.	TGTGCCAGCAGTTTTACTCTGGGGACTGAAGCTTTCTTT	CASSFTLGTEAFF
TRBV13	TRBJ1-1	TRBD1	.	TGTGCCAGCATCAATCTCCGGGACAGGAGGAGGGTGAACACTGAAGCTTTCTTT	CASINLRDRRRVNTEAFF
TRBV6-5	TRBJ2-7	.	.	TGTGCCAGCAGTTACTCGATTACTATGTCGGGCTACGAGCAGTACTTC	CASSYSITMSGYEQYF
TRBV7-9	TRBJ1-2	.	.	TGTGCCACGAGGGGGGATAGCTATGGCTACACCTTC	CATRGDSYGYTF
TRBV7-8	TRBJ2-7	TRBD1	.	TGTGCCAGCAGCTTGGAGACAGGGCTAAACTACGAGCAGTACTTC	CASSLETGLNYEQYF
TRBV29-1	TRBJ1-1	.	.	TGCAGCGCCCGTGGTGGGGGGGTTGACACTGAAGCTTTCTTT	CSARGGGVDTEAFF